This section outlines one TCR beta chain sequence together with its context. This may be a read error, as it is one base from a much larger clone. The sample originates from a study of molecular identifiers for immune sequencing clone quantification. At the level of the study: In replicates, RNA taken from approximately 20,000 or 98,000 naive CD8 cells was divided five ways, and four portions underwent sequencing.

The CDR3 runs to 18 residues. V was pared by 3 bases and J by 6 bases, with 15 bases of the junction left unmatched. CDR1 LNHDA and CDR2 SQIVND come from the germline V gene (reference sequence). TCR libraries were built in bulk with a published protocol and specific TCR primers. TCRdb re-derived calls from the PCR reads in MiXCR, one entry per CDR3 protein. The sample yields approximately 630,000 distinct CDR3 sequences, roughly 23% seen once. This TCR was recovered from a human donor in good health. Some libraries in this study had Jurkat cell RNA spiked in. The material sequenced was naive CD8+ T cells from blood, with Jurkat cell RNA spiked in. As to subset: FACS-sorted CD8+CD4-CCR7+CD45RA+ naive T cells. This sequence joins TRBV19 and TRBJ2-1; 9 bases agree with TRBD2. Here the CDR3 reads CASSILAGELLPCNEQFF. In nucleotides, the CDR3 is TGTGCCAGTAGTATTTTAGCGGGGGAATTGCTCCCATGCAATGAGCAGTTCTTC. Looking up the rest from reference TRBV19 and TRBJ2-1 gives the full variable domain: DGGITQSPKYLFRKEGQNVTLSCEQNLNHDAMYWYRQDPGQGLRLIYYSQIVNDFQKGDIAEGYSVSREKKESFPLTVTSAQKNPTAFYLCASSILAGELLPCNEQFFGPGTRLTVL.